Each of the 3 T cell receptor beta chains below was sequenced from the same sample in a study of tumor and adjacent non-tumor tissue in lung cancer. The template was RNA from unsorted bulk tissue. The normal lung tissue was taken more than 3 cm from the tumor edge. TCRbeta libraries were built with three rounds of nested PCR, modified from ARM-PCR. TCRdb re-called the multiplex PCR reads through MiXCR, storing one row per CDR3 protein. The sample has some 97,000 distinct CDR3 sequences; 60% to 80% are singletons. The sample taken for sequencing was distant non-tumor lung tissue. The source of these receptors is a man under 40 with non-small cell lung cancer.

In regard to this clonotype: A read error may explain this, as a much larger clone is one base away. The CDR3 DNA sequence: TGCGCCAGCAGCTTCATGGTCGACAATAAGCAGTTCTTC. Translation gives CASSFMVDNKQFF. This chain joins TRBV5-1 and TRBJ2-1; no definite D call. The V gene's germline CDR1 is SGHRS and CDR2 YFSETQ. The CDR3 has 13 residues.

To note about this clonotype: A single base separates this from a much larger clone, so it may be a read error. CDR3 sequence (DNA): TGTGCCAGCAGCTTGGATGGGGGGGGTTATTACGAGCAGTACTTC. It translates to CASSLDGGGYYEQYF. This rearrangement joins TRBV5-5 to TRBJ2-7; 7 bases match TRBD2. J gave up 4 bases and V 0 bases, and 7 bases lay outside the gene matches. This CDR3 contains 15 residues. Germline V lookup: CDR1 SGHKS, CDR2 YYEKEE (reference sequence).

As for this clonotype: Sequence at one end of the junction differs from germline and may be a read error. This rearrangement joins TRBV6-5 to TRBJ1-3; D not certain. The CDR3 is made up of 15 amino acids. Germline CDR1 MNHEY, CDR2 SVGAGI. The CDR3 sequence: CVSSTWEHSGNTIYF. The CDR3 region has the DNA TGTGTCAGCAGCACATGGGAACACTCTGGAAACACTATATATTTT.